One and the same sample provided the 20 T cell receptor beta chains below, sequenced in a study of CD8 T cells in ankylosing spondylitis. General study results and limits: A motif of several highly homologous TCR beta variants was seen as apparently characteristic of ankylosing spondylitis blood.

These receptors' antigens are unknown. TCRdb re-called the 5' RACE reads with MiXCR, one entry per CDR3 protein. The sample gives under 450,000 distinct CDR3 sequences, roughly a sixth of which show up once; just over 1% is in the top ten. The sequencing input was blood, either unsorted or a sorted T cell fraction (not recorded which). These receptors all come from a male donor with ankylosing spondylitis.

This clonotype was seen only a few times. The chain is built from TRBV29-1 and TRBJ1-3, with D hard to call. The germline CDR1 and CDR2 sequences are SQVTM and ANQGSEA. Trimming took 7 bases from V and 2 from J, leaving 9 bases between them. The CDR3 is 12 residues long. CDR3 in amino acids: CSAGSPGNTIYF. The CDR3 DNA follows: TGCAGCGCTGGTAGCCCTGGAAACACCATATATTTT.

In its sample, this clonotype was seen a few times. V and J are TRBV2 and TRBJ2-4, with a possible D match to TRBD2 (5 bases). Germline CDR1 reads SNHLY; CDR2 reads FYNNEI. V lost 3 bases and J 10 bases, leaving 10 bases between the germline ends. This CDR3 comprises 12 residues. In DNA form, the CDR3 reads TGTGCCAGCAGTGATGGTCAGCGGATTCAGTACTTC. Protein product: CASSDGQRIQYF.

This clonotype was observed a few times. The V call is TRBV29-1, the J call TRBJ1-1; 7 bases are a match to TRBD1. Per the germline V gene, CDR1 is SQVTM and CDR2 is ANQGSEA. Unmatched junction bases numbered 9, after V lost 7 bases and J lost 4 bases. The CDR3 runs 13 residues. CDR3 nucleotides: TGCAGCGGTTTCGACAGGGTACCCACTGAAGCTTTCTTT. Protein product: CSGFDRVPTEAFF. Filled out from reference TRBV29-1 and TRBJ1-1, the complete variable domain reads SAVISQKPSRDICQRGTSLTIQCQVDSQVTMMFWYRQQPGQSLTLIATANQGSEATYESGFVIDKFPISRPNLTFSTLTVSNMSPEDSSIYLCSGFDRVPTEAFFGQGTRLTVV.

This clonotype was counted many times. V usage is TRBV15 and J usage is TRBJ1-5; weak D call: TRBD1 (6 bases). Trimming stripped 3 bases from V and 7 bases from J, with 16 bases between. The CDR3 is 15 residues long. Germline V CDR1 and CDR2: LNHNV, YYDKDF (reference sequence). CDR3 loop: CATSSIRGIGQPQHF. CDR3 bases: TGTGCCACCAGCAGCATCAGGGGTATAGGCCAGCCCCAGCATTTT.

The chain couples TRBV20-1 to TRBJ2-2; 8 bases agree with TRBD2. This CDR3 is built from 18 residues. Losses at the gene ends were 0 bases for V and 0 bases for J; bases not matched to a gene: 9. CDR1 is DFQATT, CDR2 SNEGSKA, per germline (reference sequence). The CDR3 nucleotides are TGCAGTGCTAGAGATCCCCTTAGCGGGGCCCCGAACACCGGGGAGCTGTTTTTT. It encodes CSARDPLSGAPNTGELFF.

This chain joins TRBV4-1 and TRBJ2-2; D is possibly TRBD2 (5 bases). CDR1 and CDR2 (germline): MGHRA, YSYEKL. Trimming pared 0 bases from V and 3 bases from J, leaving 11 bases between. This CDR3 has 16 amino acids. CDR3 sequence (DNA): TGCGCCAGCAGCCAAGACCCAAACGGGGACACCGGGGAGCTGTTTTTT. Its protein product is CASSQDPNGDTGELFF.

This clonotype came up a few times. CDR3 sequence: CSAPAGAANTEAFF. The CDR3, as DNA: TGCAGTGCGCCCGCAGGGGCGGCGAACACTGAAGCTTTCTTT. V is TRBV20-1 and J is TRBJ1-1; D perhaps matches TRBD1 (6 bases). Between the trimmed V and J ends, which lost 6 bases and 1 base, there was a span of 15 bases. Germline-derived CDR1 and CDR2 are DFQATT and SNEGSKA (reference sequence). CDR3 length: 14 amino acids.

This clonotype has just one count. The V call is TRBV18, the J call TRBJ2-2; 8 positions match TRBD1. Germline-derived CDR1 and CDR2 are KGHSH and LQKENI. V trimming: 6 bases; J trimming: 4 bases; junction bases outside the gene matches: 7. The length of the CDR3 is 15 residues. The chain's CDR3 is CASSEDRGSTGELFF. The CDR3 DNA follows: TGTGCCAGCTCGGAAGACAGGGGTTCCACCGGGGAGCTGTTTTTT.

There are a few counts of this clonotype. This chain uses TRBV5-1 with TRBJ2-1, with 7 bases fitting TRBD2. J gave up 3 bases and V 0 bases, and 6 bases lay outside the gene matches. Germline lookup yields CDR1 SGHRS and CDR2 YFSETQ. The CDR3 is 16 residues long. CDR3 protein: CASSLAAGLGYNEQFF. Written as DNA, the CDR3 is TGCGCCAGCAGCTTGGCAGCGGGGCTGGGCTACAATGAGCAGTTCTTC.

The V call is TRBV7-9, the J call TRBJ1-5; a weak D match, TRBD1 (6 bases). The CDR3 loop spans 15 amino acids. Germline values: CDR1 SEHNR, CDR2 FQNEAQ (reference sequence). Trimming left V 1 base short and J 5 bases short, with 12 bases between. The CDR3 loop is CASSLGTAKDQPQHF. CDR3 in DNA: TGTGCCAGCAGCTTAGGGACAGCGAAAGATCAGCCCCAGCATTTT. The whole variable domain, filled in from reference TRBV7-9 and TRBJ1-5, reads DTGVSQNPRHKITKRGQNVTFRCDPISEHNRLYWYRQTLGQGPEFLTYFQNEAQLEKSRLLSDRFSAERPKGSFSTLEIQRTEQGDSAMYLCASSLGTAKDQPQHFGDGTRLSIL.

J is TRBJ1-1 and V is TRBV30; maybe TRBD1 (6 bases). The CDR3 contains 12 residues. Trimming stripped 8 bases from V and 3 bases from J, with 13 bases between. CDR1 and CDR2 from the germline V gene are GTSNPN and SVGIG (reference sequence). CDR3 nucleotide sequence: TGTGCCCGACGAGGGGGGTACACTGAAGCTTTCTTT. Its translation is CARRGGYTEAFF.

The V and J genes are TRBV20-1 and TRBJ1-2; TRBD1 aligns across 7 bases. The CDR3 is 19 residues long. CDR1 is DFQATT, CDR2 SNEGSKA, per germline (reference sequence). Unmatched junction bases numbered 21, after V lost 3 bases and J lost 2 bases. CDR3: CSARVEGYIGTVKNYGYTF. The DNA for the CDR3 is TGCAGTGCTAGGGTTGAGGGATATATTGGGACAGTTAAAAACTATGGCTACACCTTC.

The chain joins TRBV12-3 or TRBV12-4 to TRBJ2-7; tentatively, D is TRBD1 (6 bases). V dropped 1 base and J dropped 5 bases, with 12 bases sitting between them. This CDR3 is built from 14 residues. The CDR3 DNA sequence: TGTGCCAGCAGTTTAGACAGGGTTTGTGACGAGCAGTACTTC. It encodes CASSLDRVCDEQYF.

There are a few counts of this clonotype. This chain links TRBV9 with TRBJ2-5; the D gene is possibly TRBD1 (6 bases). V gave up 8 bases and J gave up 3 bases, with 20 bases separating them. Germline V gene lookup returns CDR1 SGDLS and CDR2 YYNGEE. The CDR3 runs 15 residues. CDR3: CARGRGRAGEETQYF. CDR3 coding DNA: TGTGCCAGAGGGAGAGGTAGGGCAGGGGAAGAGACCCAGTACTTC.

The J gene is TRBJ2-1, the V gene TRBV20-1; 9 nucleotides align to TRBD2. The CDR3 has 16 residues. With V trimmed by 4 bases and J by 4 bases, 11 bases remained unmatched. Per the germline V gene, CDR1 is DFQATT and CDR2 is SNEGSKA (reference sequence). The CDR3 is CSAKLFGGRAYNEQFF. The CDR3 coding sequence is TGCAGTGCTAAACTGTTCGGCGGGAGGGCATACAATGAGCAGTTCTTC.

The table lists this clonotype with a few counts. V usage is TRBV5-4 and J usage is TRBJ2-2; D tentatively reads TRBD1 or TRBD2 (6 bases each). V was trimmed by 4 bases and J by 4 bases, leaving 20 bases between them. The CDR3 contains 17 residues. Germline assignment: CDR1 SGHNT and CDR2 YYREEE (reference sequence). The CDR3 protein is CASSAGGARGGTGELFF. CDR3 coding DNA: TGTGCCAGCAGCGCCGGGGGTGCCAGGGGTGGCACCGGGGAGCTGTTTTTT.

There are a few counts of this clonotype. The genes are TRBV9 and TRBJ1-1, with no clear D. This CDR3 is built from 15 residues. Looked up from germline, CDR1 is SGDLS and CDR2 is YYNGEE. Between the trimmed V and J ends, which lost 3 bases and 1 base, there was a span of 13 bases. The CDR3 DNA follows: TGTGCCAGCAGCGGTAGATATGGATCGAACACTGAAGCTTTCTTT. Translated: CASSGRYGSNTEAFF.

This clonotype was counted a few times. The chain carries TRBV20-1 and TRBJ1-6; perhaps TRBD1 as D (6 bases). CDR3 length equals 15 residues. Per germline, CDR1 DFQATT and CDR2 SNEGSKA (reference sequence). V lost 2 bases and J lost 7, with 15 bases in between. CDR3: CSARPDSISNSPLHF. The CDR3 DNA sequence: TGCAGTGCTAGACCGGACAGTATTTCGAATTCACCCCTCCACTTT.

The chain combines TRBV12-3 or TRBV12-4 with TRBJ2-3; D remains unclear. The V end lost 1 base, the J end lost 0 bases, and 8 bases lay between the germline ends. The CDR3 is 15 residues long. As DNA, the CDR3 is TGTGCCAGCAGTTTAGTGTGGTCTAGCACAGATACGCAGTATTTT. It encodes CASSLVWSSTDTQYF.

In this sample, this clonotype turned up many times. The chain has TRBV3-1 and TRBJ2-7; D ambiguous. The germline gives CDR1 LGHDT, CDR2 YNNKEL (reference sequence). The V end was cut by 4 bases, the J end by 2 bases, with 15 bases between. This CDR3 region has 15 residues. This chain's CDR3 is CASSLKPNPPYEQYF. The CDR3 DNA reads TGTGCCAGCAGCCTAAAGCCGAACCCACCCTACGAGCAGTACTTC.